These 10 T cell receptor beta chains were sequenced from one sample in a study of blood T cell repertoires in COVID-19. The method was immunoSEQ multiplex PCR; TCRdb's version includes in-frame clones alone and lacks a portion of them. The sample records under 350,000 clones, roughly 89% being singletons. The sequenced sample consisted of peripheral blood. These TCRs come from a woman younger than 45 with COVID-19, enrolled during active disease.

The chain has TRBV7-8 and TRBJ2-5; D possibly corresponds to TRBD2 (7 bases). The germline V gene has CDR1 SGHVS and CDR2 FQNEAQ. V was clipped by 7 bases and J by 5 bases, with 20 bases between them. The CDR3 length is 15 residues. The CDR3: CASTTPRGPGETQYF. CDR3 nucleotide sequence: TGTGCCAGCACCACCCCGCGGGGGCCGGGGGAGACCCAGTACTTC.

The chain has TRBV18 and TRBJ2-5; TRBD2 agrees at 9 bases. Germline assignment: CDR1 KGHSH and CDR2 LQKENI. This CDR3 region has 14 residues. With V trimmed by 5 bases and J by 5 bases, 6 bases remained unmatched. The CDR3 protein is CASSEGLASETQYF. DNA of the CDR3: TGTGCCAGCTCAGAGGGACTAGCTAGTGAGACCCAGTACTTC. Full variable domain (outside the CDR3, taken from reference TRBV18 and TRBJ2-5): NAGVMQNPRHLVRRRGQEARLRCSPMKGHSHVYWYRQLPEEGLKFMVYLQKENIIDESGMPKERFSAEFPKEGPSILRIQQVVRGDSAAYFCASSEGLASETQYFGPGTRLLVL.

J is TRBJ1-2 and V is TRBV7-3, with TRBD1 as a possible D gene (5 bases). V lost 5 bases and J 8 bases, leaving 18 bases between the germline ends. The length of the CDR3 is 14 residues. Germline V gene lookup returns CDR1 SGHTA and CDR2 FQGTGA. CDR3 amino acids: CASSPRSGEGGYTF. In DNA, the CDR3 is TGTGCCAGCAGCCCTCGATCGGGGGAGGGAGGCTACACCTTC.

This sequence joins TRBV7-8 and TRBJ2-4; a possible D gene is TRBD2 (5 bases). CDR1 is SGHVS and CDR2 is FQNEAQ in the germline V gene. This CDR3 spans 14 amino acids. The germline V and J ends were trimmed by 4 bases and 2 bases, with 9 bases remaining between them. The CDR3 here is CASSYTGTKNIQYF. CDR3 sequence (DNA): TGTGCCAGCAGCTATACCGGGACCAAAAACATTCAGTACTTC.

This clone showed up just once. V gene TRBV28 combines with J gene TRBJ2-3, with D maybe TRBD2 (7 bases). CDR3 length equals 15 residues. Germline V gene data show CDR1 as MDHEN and CDR2 as SYDVKM. V gave up 4 bases and J gave up 2 bases, with 13 bases separating them. The CDR3 here is CASSWAGAPTDTQYF. CDR3 DNA sequence: TGTGCCAGCAGTTGGGCGGGGGCACCCACAGATACGCAGTATTTT.

The V and J genes are TRBV9 and TRBJ2-1; 13 nucleotides align to TRBD2. With 0 bases clipped from V and 4 bases from J, the junction kept 1 base outside the gene matches. The CDR3 contains 16 residues. Germline loops: CDR1 SGDLS, CDR2 YYNGEE. CDR3 sequence: CASSVGGLAGYNEQFF. The CDR3 region has the DNA TGTGCCAGCAGCGTAGGGGGACTAGCGGGGTACAATGAGCAGTTCTTC. Based on the CDR3 plus reference TRBV9 and TRBJ2-1, the full variable domain is DSGVTQTPKHLITATGQRVTLRCSPRSGDLSVYWYQQSLDQGLQFLIQYYNGEERAKGNILERFSAQQFPDLHSELNLSSLELGDSALYFCASSVGGLAGYNEQFFGPGTRLTVL.

This chain connects TRBV6-1 to TRBJ1-2; 8 nucleotides match TRBD1. The junction had 6 bases not matched to a gene; V was cut back by 5 bases and J by 10 bases. The CDR3 runs 12 residues. Germline-derived CDR1 and CDR2 are MNHNS and SASEGT. For the CDR3, the DNA is TGTGCCAGCAGTACCACGGGACAGGACTACACCTTC. This translates into CASSTTGQDYTF.

V usage is TRBV28 and J usage is TRBJ1-1; D not resolved. Germline V CDR1 and CDR2: MDHEN, SYDVKM. There are 12 residues in the CDR3. V dropped 5 bases and J dropped 8 bases, with 12 bases sitting between them. The CDR3 DNA follows: TGTGCCAGCAGTGGAGGGCCCCCCGAAGCTTTCTTT. Translating gives CASSGGPPEAFF.

The chain carries TRBV6-5 and TRBJ1-2; D may be TRBD1 (6 bases). CDR1 and CDR2 from the germline V gene are MNHEY and SVGAGI. CDR3 length: 15 residues. Trimming stripped 2 bases from V and 4 bases from J, with 14 bases between. CDR3 residues: CASSYRPQGSYGYTF. The CDR3 DNA is TGTGCCAGCAGTTACCGTCCACAGGGCTCCTATGGCTACACCTTC.

This rearrangement joins TRBV3-1 (or the pseudogene TRBV3-2) to TRBJ1-2, with TRBD1 matching over 8 bases. In germline, CDR1 is LGHDT, CDR2 YNNKEL (reference sequence). Losses at the gene ends were 3 bases for V and 0 bases for J; bases not matched to a gene: 3. The CDR3 sequence is 15 residues long. The CDR3 sequence is CASSHGQGSNYGYTF. CDR3 bases: TGTGCCAGCAGCCACGGACAGGGCTCTAACTATGGCTACACCTTC.